This is a list of T cell receptor beta chains from one sample in a study of T-cell reconstitution after alpha-beta-depleted transplantation in children. Using its own MiXCR run on the PCR reads, TCRdb lists one record per CDR3 protein. The sample contains just over 350,000 distinct CDR3 sequences, 13% of which appear only once. Sequenced here: PBMCs, sampled from the stem cell graft. The receptors were gathered from a human donor who donated a stem cell graft to a child with Fanconi anemia. Each CDR3 is given with its conserved first and last residue. D genes are given only for firm matches. Rows give clone size only sometimes, using once, few, many, or a class for an expanded clone.

cdr3_nt cdr3_aa d_call v_call clone_size j_call
TGTGCCAGCAGCCAGGGGTCCGGTGAGCAGTTCTTC CASSQGSGEQFF . TRBV3-1 few TRBJ2-1
TGTGCCAGCCTGGCCCGGGCCGGATTTTCACCCCTCCACTTT CASLARAGFSPLHF . TRBV6-1 few TRBJ1-6
TGTGCCAGCAGTTTTCGGGGTCCAAGAGAGACCCAGTACTTC CASSFRGPRETQYF . TRBV7-2 . TRBJ2-5
TGCGCCAGCAGCCACTCGGGACTAGGCACAGATACGCAGTATTTT CASSHSGLGTDTQYF TRBD2 TRBV4-3 . TRBJ2-3
TGCGCCAGCAGAGAAGGGGGACGTACGCAGTATTTT CASREGGRTQYF . TRBV5-1 . TRBJ2-3
TGTGCCAGCAGCCCGGCCGGACAAGATAACTATGGCTACACCTTC CASSPAGQDNYGYTF . TRBV4-2 . TRBJ1-2
TGTGCCAGCAGCCAGGGGTTAGGCGGCCCAGATACGCAGTATTTT CASSQGLGGPDTQYF . TRBV3-1 many TRBJ2-3
TGTGCCAGCAGCGTAGGCACCCACAATTCACCCCTCCACTTT CASSVGTHNSPLHF . TRBV9 . TRBJ1-6
TGTGCCAGCAGGACTGTTAGCTATGGCTACACCTTC CASRTVSYGYTF . TRBV28 . TRBJ1-2
TGTGCCAGCAGCTTAGCGGCTAGCGGGGGAGGTGAGCAGTTCTTC CASSLAASGGGEQFF TRBD2 TRBV7-2 . TRBJ2-1
TGCAGCGCACTGCAGGGCGTCGGCTATGGCTACACCTTC CSALQGVGYGYTF . TRBV29-1 few TRBJ1-2
TGCAGTGCTAGTTCTGGCAATCAGCCCCAGCATTTT CSASSGNQPQHF . TRBV20-1 . TRBJ1-5
TGTGCCAGCAGCGTACAAGGGGAGACCCAGTACTTC CASSVQGETQYF . TRBV9 many TRBJ2-5
TGTGCCAGCAGTTCCGCGTATGAAGGCGACACCATATATTTT CASSSAYEGDTIYF . TRBV28 many TRBJ1-3
TGCGCCAGCCGCGGGGGACAGGGAGCCGAGACCCAGTACTTC CASRGGQGAETQYF TRBD1 TRBV10-2 . TRBJ2-5
TGTGCCAGCTCACAATCATTGGGGGCGAGGACTGAAGCTTTCTTT CASSQSLGARTEAFF . TRBV18 few TRBJ1-1
TGTGCCAGCAGTATGGGTATACATTACGAGCAGTACTTC CASSMGIHYEQYF . TRBV6-1 . TRBJ2-7
TGTGCCAGCAGTGGAATGAACACCATATATTTT CASSGMNTIYF . TRBV25-1 many TRBJ1-3
TGTGCCAGCAGCTCCCCCGGGGAGGGCGAAGAGACCCAGTACTTC CASSSPGEGEETQYF TRBD2 TRBV5-6 few TRBJ2-5
TGCAGCGTCGCAGGGGGCCCCCAAGAGACCCAGTACTTC CSVAGGPQETQYF TRBD1 TRBV29-1 many TRBJ2-5
TGTGCCAGCTCACCACCGACAGGGAGAGAAAGTAGGGAGACCCAGTACTTC CASSPPTGRESRETQYF TRBD1 TRBV18 . TRBJ2-5
TGCGCCAGCAGCTTGAATCCAGGGAACACCGGGGAGCTGTTTTTT CASSLNPGNTGELFF . TRBV5-1 many TRBJ2-2
TGTGCCAGCTCCGATAACAGGGGTAACAATGAGCAGTTCTTC CASSDNRGNNEQFF TRBD1 TRBV18 . TRBJ2-1
TGTGCCAGCAGCCTTTACCGGGACTTGGGGTTCTTC CASSLYRDLGFF . TRBV2 . TRBJ2-1
TGTGCCAGCAGCAGGGACGGAAATCAGCCCCAGCATTTT CASSRDGNQPQHF . TRBV5-5 few TRBJ1-5
TGCAGTGCTAGCCCACAGGGTTTTCTAGCAGCTTTCTTT CSASPQGFLAAFF . TRBV20-1 . TRBJ1-1
TGCGCCAGCAGCTTGTATGGCCGGGGTGAGCAGTTCTTC CASSLYGRGEQFF . TRBV5-1 . TRBJ2-1
TGTGCCAGCAGCCCCGGGACACATTTTTCTAGCACAGATACGCAGTATTTT CASSPGTHFSSTDTQYF . TRBV12-3/TRBV12-4 many TRBJ2-3
TGTGCCAGCAGCTTCGGGACAGGGGAGTCTAACTATGGCTACACCTTC CASSFGTGESNYGYTF TRBD1 TRBV5-6 few TRBJ1-2
TGTGCCAGCAGTTTAGAGGAGTCCGTAGCAGAAACTGAAGCTTTCTTT CASSLEESVAETEAFF . TRBV12-3/TRBV12-4 . TRBJ1-1
TGTGCCAGCAGCCCGCTAGGGGGTAACTCAGATACGCAGTATTTT CASSPLGGNSDTQYF . TRBV4-2 . TRBJ2-3
TGCGCCAGCAGCCCCTCGGGGGGACTTCATAATCAGCCCCAGCATTTT CASSPSGGLHNQPQHF . TRBV5-1 . TRBJ1-5
TGTGCCAGCAGCTTAGGATGGAGCACAGATACGCAGTATTTT CASSLGWSTDTQYF . TRBV7-6 . TRBJ2-3
TGTGCCAGCAGTTTGCTAATTAGCAATCAGCCCCAGCATTTT CASSLLISNQPQHF . TRBV28 few TRBJ1-5
TGCGCCAGCAGTGTTTCTACCTACAATGAGCAGTTCTTC CASSVSTYNEQFF . TRBV10-1 few TRBJ2-1